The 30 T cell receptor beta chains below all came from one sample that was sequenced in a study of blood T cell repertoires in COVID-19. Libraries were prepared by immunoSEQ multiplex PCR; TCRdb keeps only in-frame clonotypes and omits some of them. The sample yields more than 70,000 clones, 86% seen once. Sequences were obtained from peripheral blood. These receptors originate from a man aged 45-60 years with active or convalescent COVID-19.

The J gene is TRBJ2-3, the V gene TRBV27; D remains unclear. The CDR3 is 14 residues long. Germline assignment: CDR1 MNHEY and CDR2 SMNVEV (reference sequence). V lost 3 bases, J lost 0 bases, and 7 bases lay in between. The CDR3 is CASSFRSSTDTQYF. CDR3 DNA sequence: TGTGCCAGCAGTTTTCGGTCTAGCACAGATACGCAGTATTTT.

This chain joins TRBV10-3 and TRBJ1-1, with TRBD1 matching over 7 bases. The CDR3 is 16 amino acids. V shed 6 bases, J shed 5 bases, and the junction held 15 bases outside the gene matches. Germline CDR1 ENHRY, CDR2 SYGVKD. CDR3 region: CAIRSAGGYLGTEAFF. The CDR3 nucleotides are TGTGCCATCAGGTCTGCAGGGGGGTATTTAGGGACTGAAGCTTTCTTT.

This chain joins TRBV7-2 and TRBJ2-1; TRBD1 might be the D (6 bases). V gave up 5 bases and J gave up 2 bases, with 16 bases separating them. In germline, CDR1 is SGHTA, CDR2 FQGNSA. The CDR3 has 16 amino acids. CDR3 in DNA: TGTGCCAGCAGCGTTCCCCAGGGGATTCCCTACAATGAGCAGTTCTTC. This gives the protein CASSVPQGIPYNEQFF.

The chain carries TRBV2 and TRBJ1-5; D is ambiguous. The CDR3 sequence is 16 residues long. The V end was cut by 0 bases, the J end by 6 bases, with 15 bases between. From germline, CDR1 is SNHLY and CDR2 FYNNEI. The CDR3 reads CASSEAEPQLGQPQHF. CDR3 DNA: TGTGCCAGCAGTGAAGCTGAGCCACAGTTGGGTCAGCCCCAGCATTTT.

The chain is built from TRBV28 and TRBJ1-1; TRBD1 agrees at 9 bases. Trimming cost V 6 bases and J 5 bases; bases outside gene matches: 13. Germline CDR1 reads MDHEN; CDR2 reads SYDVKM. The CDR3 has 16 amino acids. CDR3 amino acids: CASSYDSGTGRTEAFF. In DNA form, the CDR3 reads TGTGCCAGCAGCTATGATTCCGGGACAGGGCGAACTGAAGCTTTCTTT.

The CDR3 here is CASSLVSGSTDTQYF. The CDR3 bases are TGCGCCAGCAGCTTGGTGAGCGGGAGCACAGATACGCAGTATTTT. The chain joins TRBV5-1 to TRBJ2-3; perhaps TRBD2 as D (6 bases). Per the germline V gene, CDR1 is SGHRS and CDR2 is YFSETQ. Trimming cost V 0 bases and J 0 bases, with 8 bases left between them. The CDR3 is 15 residues long.

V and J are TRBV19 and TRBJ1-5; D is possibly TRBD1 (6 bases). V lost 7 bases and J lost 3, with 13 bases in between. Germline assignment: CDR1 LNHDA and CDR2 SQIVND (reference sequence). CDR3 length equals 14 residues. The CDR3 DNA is TGTGCCAGTATTGAGACAGGAAACAATCAGCCCCAGCATTTT. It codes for CASIETGNNQPQHF.

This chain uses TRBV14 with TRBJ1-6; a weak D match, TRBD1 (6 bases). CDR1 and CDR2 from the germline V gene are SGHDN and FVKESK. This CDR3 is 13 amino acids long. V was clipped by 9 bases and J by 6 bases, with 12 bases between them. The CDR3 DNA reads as TGTGCCAGTAACGGACAGTTTAATTCACCCCTCCACTTT. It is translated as CASNGQFNSPLHF. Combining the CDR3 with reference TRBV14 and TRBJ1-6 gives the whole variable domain EAGVTQFPSHSVIEKGQTVTLRCDPISGHDNLYWYRRVMGKEIKFLLHFVKESKQDESGMPNNRFLAERTGGTYSTLKVQPAELEDSGVYFCASNGQFNSPLHFGNGTRLTVT.

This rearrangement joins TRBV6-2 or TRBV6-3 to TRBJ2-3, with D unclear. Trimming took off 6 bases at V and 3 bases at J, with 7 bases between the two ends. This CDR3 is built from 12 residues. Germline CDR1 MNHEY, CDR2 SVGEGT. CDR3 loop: CASSLSTDTQYF. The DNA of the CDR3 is TGTGCCAGCAGCCTCAGTACAGATACGCAGTATTTT.

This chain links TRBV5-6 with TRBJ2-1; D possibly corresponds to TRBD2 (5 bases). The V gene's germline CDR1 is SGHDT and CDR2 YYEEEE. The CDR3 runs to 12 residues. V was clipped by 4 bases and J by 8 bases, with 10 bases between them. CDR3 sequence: CASSKPGYEQFF. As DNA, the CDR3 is TGTGCCAGCAGCAAACCGGGGTATGAGCAGTTCTTC.

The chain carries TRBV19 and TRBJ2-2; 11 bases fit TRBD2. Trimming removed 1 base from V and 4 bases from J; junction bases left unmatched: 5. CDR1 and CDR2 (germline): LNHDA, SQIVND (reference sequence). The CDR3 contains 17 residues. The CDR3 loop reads CASSIAPLAGVTGELFF. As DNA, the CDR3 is TGTGCCAGTAGTATAGCCCCACTAGCGGGGGTCACCGGGGAGCTGTTTTTT. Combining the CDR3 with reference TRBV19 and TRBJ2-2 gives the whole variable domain DGGITQSPKYLFRKEGQNVTLSCEQNLNHDAMYWYRQDPGQGLRLIYYSQIVNDFQKGDIAEGYSVSREKKESFPLTVTSAQKNPTAFYLCASSIAPLAGVTGELFFGEGSRLTVL.

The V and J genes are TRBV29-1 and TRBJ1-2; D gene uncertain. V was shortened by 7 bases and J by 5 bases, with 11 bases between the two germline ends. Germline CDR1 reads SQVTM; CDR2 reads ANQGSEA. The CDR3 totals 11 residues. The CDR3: CSANSVYGYTF. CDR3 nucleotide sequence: TGCAGCGCTAACAGTGTTTATGGCTACACCTTC. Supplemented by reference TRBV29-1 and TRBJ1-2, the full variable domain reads SAVISQKPSRDICQRGTSLTIQCQVDSQVTMMFWYRQQPGQSLTLIATANQGSEATYESGFVIDKFPISRPNLTFSTLTVSNMSPEDSSIYLCSANSVYGYTFGSGTRLTVV.

CDR3 sequence: CASSIRQGAAKETQYF. The CDR3 nucleotides are TGTGCCAGTAGTATTAGGCAGGGGGCCGCCAAAGAGACCCAGTACTTC. This chain connects TRBV19 to TRBJ2-5, with 8 nucleotides matching TRBD1. This CDR3 is built from 16 residues. The trim removed 3 bases at V and 3 bases at J, leaving 9 bases unmatched. CDR1 is LNHDA, CDR2 SQIVND, per germline (reference sequence).

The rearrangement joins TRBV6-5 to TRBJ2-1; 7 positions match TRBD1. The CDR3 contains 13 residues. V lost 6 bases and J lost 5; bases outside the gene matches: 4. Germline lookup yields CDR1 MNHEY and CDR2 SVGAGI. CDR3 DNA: TGTGCCAGCAGGAGGGACAGACACAATGAGCAGTTCTTC. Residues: CASRRDRHNEQFF.

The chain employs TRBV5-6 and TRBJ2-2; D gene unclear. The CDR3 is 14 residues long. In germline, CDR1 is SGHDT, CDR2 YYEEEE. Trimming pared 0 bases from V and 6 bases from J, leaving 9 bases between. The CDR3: CASSLDPVAGELFF. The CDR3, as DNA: TGTGCCAGCAGCTTGGATCCAGTCGCCGGGGAGCTGTTTTTT.

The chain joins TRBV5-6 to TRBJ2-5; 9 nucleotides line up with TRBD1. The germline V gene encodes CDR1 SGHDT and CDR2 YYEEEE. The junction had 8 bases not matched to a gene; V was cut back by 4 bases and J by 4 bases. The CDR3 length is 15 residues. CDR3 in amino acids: CASSAGTGSRETQYF. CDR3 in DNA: TGTGCCAGCAGCGCCGGGACAGGGTCTCGAGAGACCCAGTACTTC.

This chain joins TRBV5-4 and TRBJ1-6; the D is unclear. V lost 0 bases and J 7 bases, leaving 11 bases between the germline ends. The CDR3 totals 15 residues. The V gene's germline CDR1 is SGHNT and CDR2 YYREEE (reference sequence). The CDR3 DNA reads TGTGCCAGCAGCTTGGTGGGAACGGGGAATTCACCCCTCCACTTT. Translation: CASSLVGTGNSPLHF. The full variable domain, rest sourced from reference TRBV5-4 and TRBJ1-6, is ETGVTQSPTHLIKTRGQQVTLRCSSQSGHNTVSWYQQALGQGPQFIFQYYREEENGRGNFPPRFSGLQFPNYSSELNVNALELDDSALYLCASSLVGTGNSPLHFGNGTRLTVT.

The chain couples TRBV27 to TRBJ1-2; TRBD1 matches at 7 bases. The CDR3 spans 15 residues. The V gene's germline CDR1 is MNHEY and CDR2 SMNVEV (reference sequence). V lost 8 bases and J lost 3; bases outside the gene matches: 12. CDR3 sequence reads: CASPFHGQAHYGYTF. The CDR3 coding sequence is TGTGCCAGCCCGTTCCATGGACAGGCCCACTATGGCTACACCTTC.

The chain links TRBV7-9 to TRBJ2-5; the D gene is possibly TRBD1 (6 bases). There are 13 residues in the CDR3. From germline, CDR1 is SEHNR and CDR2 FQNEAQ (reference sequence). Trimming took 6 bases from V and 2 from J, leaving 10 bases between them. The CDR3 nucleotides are TGTGCCAGCAGTCGACAGGTTCAAGAGACCCAGTACTTC. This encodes CASSRQVQETQYF.

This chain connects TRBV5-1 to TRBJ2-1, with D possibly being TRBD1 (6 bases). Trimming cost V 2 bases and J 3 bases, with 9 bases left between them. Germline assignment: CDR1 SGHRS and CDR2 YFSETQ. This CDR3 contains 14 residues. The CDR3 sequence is CASSFKDSYNEQFF. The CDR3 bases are TGCGCCAGCAGCTTTAAGGACAGCTACAATGAGCAGTTCTTC. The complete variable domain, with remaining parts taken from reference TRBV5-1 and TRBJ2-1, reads KAGVTQTPRYLIKTRGQQVTLSCSPISGHRSVSWYQQTPGQGLQFLFEYFSETQRNKGNFPGRFSGRQFSNSRSEMNVSTLELGDSALYLCASSFKDSYNEQFFGPGTRLTVL.

Written as DNA, the CDR3 is TGTGCCAGCGGACAGGGGGTCTTGGGTCAGCCCCAGCATTTT. As protein: CASGQGVLGQPQHF. This chain uses TRBV6-5 with TRBJ1-5; TRBD1 aligns across 10 bases. Germline CDR1 and CDR2: MNHEY and SVGAGI. CDR3 length: 14 residues. V dropped 8 bases and J dropped 6; count of bases not matched to a gene: 7.

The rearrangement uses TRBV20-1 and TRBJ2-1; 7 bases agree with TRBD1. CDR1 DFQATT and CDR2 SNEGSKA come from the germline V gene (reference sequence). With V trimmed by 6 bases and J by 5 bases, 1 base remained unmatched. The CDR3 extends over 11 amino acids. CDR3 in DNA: TGCAGTGCCCAGGGGGACAATGAGCAGTTCTTC. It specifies CSAQGDNEQFF.

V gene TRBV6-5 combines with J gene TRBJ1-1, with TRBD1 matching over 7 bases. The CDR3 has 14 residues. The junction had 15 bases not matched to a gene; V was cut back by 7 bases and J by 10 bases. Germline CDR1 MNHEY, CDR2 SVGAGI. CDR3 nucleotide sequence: TGTGCCAGCAATACCGGGACAGTACTTTCGGGAGCTTTCTTT. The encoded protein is CASNTGTVLSGAFF.

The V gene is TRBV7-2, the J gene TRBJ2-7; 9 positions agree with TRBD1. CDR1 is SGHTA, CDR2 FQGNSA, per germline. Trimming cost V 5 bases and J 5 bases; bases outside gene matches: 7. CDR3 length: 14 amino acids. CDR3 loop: CASSLKNRGHEQYF. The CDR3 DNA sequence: TGTGCCAGCAGCCTGAAGAACAGGGGGCACGAGCAGTACTTC. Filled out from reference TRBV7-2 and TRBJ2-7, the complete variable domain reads GAGVSQSPSNKVTEKGKDVELRCDPISGHTALYWYRQSLGQGLEFLIYFQGNSAPDKSGLPSDRFSAERTGGSVSTLTIQRTQQEDSAVYLCASSLKNRGHEQYFGPGTRLTVT.

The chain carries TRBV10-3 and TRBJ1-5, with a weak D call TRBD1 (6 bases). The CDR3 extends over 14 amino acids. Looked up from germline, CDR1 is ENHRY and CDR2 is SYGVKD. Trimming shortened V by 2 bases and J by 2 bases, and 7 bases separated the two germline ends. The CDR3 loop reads CAISETGRNQPQHF. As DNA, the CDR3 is TGTGCCATCAGTGAGACAGGGCGCAATCAGCCCCAGCATTTT.

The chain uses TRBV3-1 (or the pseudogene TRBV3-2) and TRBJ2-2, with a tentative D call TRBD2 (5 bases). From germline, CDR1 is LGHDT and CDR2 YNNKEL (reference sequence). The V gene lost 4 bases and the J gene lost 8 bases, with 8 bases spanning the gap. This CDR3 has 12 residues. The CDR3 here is CASSPRRGELFF. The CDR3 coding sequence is TGTGCCAGCAGCCCTAGGAGGGGGGAGCTGTTTTTT.

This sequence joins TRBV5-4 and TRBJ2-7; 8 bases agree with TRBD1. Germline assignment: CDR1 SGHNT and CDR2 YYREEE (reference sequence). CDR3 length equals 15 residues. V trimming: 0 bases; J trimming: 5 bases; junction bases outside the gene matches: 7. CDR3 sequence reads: CASSLVGQGLHEQYV. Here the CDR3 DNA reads TGTGCCAGCAGCTTGGTCGGACAGGGACTCCACGAGCAGTACGTC.

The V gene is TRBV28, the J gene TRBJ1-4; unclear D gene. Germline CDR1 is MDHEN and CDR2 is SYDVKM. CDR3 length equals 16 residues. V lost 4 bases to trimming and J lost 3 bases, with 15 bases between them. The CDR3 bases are TGTGCCAGCAGTTCTCCCCGGGAGGAAGCTAATGAAAAACTGTTTTTT. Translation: CASSSPREEANEKLFF.

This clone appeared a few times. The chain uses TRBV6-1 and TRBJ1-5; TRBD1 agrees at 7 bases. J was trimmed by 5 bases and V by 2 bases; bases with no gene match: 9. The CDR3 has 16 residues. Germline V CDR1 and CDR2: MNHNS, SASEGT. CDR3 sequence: CASSEQGTERYQPQHF. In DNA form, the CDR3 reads TGTGCCAGCAGTGAACAAGGGACAGAGCGATATCAGCCCCAGCATTTT.

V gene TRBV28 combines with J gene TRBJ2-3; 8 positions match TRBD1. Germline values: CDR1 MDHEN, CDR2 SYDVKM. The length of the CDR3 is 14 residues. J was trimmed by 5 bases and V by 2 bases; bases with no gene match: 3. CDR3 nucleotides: TGTGCCAGCAGTTTAGGACAGGGAGGAGATACGCAGTATTTT. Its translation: CASSLGQGGDTQYF. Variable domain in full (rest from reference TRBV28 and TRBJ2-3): DVKVTQSSRYLVKRTGEKVFLECVQDMDHENMFWYRQDPGLGLRLIYFSYDVKMKEKGDIPEGYSVSREKKERFSLILESASTNQTSMYLCASSLGQGGDTQYFGPGTRLTVL.